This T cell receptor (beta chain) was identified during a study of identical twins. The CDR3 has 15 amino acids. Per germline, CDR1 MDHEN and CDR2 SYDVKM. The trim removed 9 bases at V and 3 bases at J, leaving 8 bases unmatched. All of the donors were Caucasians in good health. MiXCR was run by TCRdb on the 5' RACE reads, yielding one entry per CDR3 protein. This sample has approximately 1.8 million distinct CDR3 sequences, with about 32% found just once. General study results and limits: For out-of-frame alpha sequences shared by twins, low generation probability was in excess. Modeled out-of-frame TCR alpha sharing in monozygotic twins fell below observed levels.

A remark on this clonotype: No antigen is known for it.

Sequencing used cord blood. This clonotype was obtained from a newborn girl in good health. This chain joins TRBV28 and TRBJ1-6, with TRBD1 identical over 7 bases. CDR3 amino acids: CASPTGPGYNSPLHF. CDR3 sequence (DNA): TGTGCCAGTCCGACAGGGCCTGGCTATAATTCACCCCTCCACTTT.